The TCR beta chain under discussion was sequenced for a study of control samples from healthy donors and cancer patients. Assay: immunoSEQ multiplex PCR; the TCRdb copy retains only in-frame clones and omits some. The sample lists roughly 100,000 clones; 92% were seen once. This CDR3 contains 15 residues. V lost 5 bases, J lost 4 bases, and 16 bases lay in between. CDR1 is MNHEY and CDR2 is SMNVEV in the germline V gene (reference sequence). The TCR was taken from a woman under 30 in good health. The chain recombines TRBV27 with TRBJ2-3; D may match TRBD1 or TRBD2 (8 bases each). The sample taken for sequencing was blood. The CDR3 spells CASSPLAGQADTQYF. The CDR3 coding sequence is TGTGCCAGCAGTCCCTTAGCGGGACAGGCAGATACGCAGTATTTT.